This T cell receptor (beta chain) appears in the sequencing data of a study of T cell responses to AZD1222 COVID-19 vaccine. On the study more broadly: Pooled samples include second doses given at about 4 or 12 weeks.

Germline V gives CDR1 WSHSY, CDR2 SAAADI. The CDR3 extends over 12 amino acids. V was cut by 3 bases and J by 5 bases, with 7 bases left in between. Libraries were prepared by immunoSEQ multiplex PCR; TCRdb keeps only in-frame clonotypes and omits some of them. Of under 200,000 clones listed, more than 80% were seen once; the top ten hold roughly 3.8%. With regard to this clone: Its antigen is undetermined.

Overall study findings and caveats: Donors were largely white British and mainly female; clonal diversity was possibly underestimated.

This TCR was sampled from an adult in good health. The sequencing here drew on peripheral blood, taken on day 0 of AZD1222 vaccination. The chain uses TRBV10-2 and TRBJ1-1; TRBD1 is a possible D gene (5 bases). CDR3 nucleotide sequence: TGCGCCAGCAGTGACAGGGAAACTGAAGCTTTCTTT. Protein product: CASSDRETEAFF.